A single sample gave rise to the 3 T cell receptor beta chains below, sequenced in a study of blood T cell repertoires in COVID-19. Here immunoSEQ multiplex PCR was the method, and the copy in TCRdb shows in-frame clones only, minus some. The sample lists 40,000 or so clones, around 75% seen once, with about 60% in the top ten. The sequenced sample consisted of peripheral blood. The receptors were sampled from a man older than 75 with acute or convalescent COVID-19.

The CDR3 DNA sequence: TGTGCCAGCAGCCCGGGGACTGCTGCGGACTATGGCTACACCTTC. This codes for CASSPGTAADYGYTF. The chain uses TRBV5-6 and TRBJ1-2; D might be TRBD1 (5 bases). The germline CDR1 and CDR2 sequences are SGHDT and YYEEEE. The CDR3 consists of 15 residues. Trimming removed 4 bases from V and 3 bases from J, with 16 bases in between.

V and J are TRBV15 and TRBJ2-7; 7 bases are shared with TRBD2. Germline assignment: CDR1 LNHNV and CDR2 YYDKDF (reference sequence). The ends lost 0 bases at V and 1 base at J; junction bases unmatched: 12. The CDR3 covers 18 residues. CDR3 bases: TGTGCCACCAGCAGAGATCGTAGGGGAACGGGAGGATCCTACGAGCAGTACTTC. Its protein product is CATSRDRRGTGGSYEQYF.

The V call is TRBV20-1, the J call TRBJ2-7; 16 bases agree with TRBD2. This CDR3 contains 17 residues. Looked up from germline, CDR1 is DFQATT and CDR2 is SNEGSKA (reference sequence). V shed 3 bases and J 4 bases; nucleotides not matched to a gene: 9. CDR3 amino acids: CSASPGLAGGPAYEQYF. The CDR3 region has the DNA TGCAGTGCTAGTCCGGGACTAGCGGGAGGGCCGGCGTACGAGCAGTACTTC.